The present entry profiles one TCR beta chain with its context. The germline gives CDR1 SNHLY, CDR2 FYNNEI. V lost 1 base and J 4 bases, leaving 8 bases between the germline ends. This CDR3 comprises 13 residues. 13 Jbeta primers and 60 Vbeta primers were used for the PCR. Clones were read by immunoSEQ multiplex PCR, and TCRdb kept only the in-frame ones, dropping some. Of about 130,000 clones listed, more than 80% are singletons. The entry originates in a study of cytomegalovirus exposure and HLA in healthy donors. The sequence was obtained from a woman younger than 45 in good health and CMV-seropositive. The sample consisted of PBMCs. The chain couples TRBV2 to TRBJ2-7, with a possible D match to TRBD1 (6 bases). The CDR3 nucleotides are TGTGCCAGCAGTGAAGACAGGGCATACGAGCAGTACTTC. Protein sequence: CASSEDRAYEQYF. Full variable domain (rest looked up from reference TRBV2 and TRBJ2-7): EPEVTQTPSHQVTQMGQEVILRCVPISNHLYFYWYRQILGQKVEFLVSFYNNEISEKSEIFDDQFSVERPDGSNFTLKIRSTKLEDSAMYFCASSEDRAYEQYFGPGTRLTVT.